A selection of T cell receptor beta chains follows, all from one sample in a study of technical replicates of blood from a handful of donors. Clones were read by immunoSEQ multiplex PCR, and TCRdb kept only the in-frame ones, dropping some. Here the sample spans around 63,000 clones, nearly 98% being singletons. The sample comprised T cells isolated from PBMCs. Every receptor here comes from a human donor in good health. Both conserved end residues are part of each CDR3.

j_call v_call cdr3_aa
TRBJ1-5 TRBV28 CASTEGVQPQHF
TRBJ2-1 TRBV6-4 CASSETLADPLYNEQFF
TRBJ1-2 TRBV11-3 CASSLETGYGYTF
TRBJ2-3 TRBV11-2 CASSLSYAADTQYF
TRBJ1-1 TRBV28 CASSIGGWNTEAFF
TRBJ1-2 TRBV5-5 CASSLVTGGSYGYTF
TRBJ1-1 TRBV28 CASSLTDRTEAFF
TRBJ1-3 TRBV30 CAWRGTAGNTIYF
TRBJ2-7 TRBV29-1 CSVEDQGRGGYEQYF
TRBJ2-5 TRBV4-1 CASSQDMGLGATQYF
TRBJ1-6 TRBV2 CASRRESSYNSPLHF
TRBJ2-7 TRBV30 CAWSVLFAYEQYF
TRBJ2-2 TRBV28 CASSPAGNGELFF
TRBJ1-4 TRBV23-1 CASSQSTGDLATNEKLFF
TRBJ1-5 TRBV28 CASSPQQGFGNQPQHF
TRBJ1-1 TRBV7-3 CASSRGLNTEAFF
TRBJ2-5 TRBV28 CASSFLKVGGRAEETQYF
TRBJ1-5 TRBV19 CASSPFRGKIYQPQHF
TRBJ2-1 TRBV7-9 CASRPPGLEGNEQFF
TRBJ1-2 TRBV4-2 CASSQEVRLRDGYTF
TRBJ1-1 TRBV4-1 CASSLRTANTEAFF
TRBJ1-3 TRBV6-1 CASGPGTSGNTIYF
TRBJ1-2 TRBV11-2 CASRTIRRDSAGYTF
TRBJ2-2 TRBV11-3 CASSATGTNTGELFF
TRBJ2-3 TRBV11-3 CASSLDGSGTQYF
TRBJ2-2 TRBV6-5 CASTRGTNTGELFF
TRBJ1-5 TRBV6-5 CASIDSGNGAQHF
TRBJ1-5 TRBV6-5 CASGPGTGSNQPQHF
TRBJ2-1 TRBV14 CASSQEGLGANYYNEQFF
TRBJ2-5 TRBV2 CASSEDGGGKETQYF
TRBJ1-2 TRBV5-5 CATPSRTGVDGYTF
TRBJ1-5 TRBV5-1 CASSLTGSYSNQPQHF
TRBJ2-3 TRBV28 CASSLNRGARGDTQYF
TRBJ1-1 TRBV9 CASRRGQGGTEAFF
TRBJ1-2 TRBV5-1 CASSLGRDTYGYTF
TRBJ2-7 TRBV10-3 CAISESMGGLRYEQYF
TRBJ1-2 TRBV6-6 CASSYVLYGYTF
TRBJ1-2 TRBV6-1 CASRAQGSYTF
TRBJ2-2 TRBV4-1 CASSQAKNTGELFF
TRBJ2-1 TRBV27 CASSLTLVFNNEQFF